This T cell receptor (beta chain) was sequenced in a study of blood T cell repertoires in COVID-19. Study at large: Sample material is recorded as cDNA or gDNA derived from T cells, B-cell-depleted T cells, or PBMCs.

The CDR3 consists of 13 residues. V gave up 1 base and J gave up 4 bases; unmatched junction bases: 4. Germline CDR1 SQVTM, CDR2 ANQGSEA. Patients at the Seattle site were enrolled during active infection and followed longitudinally. Assay used: immunoSEQ multiplex PCR; TCRdb lists only in-frame clones, some missing. The table includes about 300,000 clones, more than 70% detected once. This chain uses TRBV29-1 with TRBJ2-7, with TRBD2 identical over 7 bases. The source is a woman in her 30s with COVID-19, enrolled during active disease. The specimen sequenced was peripheral blood. The CDR3 sequence is CSVEAQGGYEQYF. CDR3 coding DNA: TGCAGCGTTGAAGCCCAGGGAGGGTACGAGCAGTACTTC.